This T cell receptor beta chain was captured by sequencing in a study of T cells expressing NK-cell markers. Turning to the study itself: According to the study, TCR beta repertoires originated from sorted CD3+CD56+NKG2C+, CD3+CD56+NKG2C- and CD3+CD56-NKG2C+ T cells. General study points: In more than five donors, dominant CD3+CD56+NKG2C+ clones formed roughly 1.0-7.5% of CD8+ cells.

The CDR3 sequence is 15 residues long. The germline V gene encodes CDR1 SGHRS and CDR2 YFSETQ. About this clonotype itself: Its target is unknown.

UMIs were included in TCR beta cDNA generated by 5'RACE template switching. TCRdb reprocessed the 5' RACE reads and reports one entry per CDR3 protein, with no DNA. This table holds some 410,000 distinct CDR3 sequences. The sequencing input was blood T cells: a sorted CD56 or NKG2C T cell subset, CD4+ or CD8+ T cells, or bulk PBMC T cells (not recorded which). The sequence was obtained from a woman between 18 and 70 years old in good health. V usage is TRBV5-1 and J usage is TRBJ2-1; TCRdb names TRBD2, which stays unverified in the absence of DNA. CDR3 residues: CASSLAAGAGNEQFF.